This section outlines one TCR beta chain sequence together with its context. The CDR3 sequence is 17 residues long. V lost 5 bases to trimming and J lost 0 bases, with 19 bases between them. The germline gives CDR1 SGHTA, CDR2 FQGNSA. This sample is drawn from a study of T-cell reconstitution after alpha-beta-depleted transplantation in children. During its preparation, the TCRbeta library received unique molecular identifiers. TCRdb processed the PCR reads anew with MiXCR; each CDR3 protein has one entry. The repertoire holds about 500,000 distinct CDR3 sequences, with approximately 30% as singletons.

The sequence derives from a human donor who donated a stem cell graft to a child with aplastic anemia. The sequencing used PBMCs from the stem cell graft donor, collected from the stem cell graft. The chain carries TRBV7-2 and TRBJ1-2, with a possible D match to TRBD1 (5 bases). As DNA, the CDR3 is TGTGCCAGCAGCCCACAACGGGGCGAAGTAGCTAACTATGGCTACACCTTC. The encoded protein is CASSPQRGEVANYGYTF.